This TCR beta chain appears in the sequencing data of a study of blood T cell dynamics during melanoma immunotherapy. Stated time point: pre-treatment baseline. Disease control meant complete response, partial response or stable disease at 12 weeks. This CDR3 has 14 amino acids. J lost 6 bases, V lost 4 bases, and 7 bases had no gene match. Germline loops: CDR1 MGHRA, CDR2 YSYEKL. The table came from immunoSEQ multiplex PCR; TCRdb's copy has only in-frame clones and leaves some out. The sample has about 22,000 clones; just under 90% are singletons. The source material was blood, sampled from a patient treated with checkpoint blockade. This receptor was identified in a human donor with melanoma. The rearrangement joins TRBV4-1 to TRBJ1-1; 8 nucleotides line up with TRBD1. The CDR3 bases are TGCGCCAGCAGCCGCGGACAGGGAAGGGCTGAAGCTTTCTTT. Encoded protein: CASSRGQGRAEAFF.